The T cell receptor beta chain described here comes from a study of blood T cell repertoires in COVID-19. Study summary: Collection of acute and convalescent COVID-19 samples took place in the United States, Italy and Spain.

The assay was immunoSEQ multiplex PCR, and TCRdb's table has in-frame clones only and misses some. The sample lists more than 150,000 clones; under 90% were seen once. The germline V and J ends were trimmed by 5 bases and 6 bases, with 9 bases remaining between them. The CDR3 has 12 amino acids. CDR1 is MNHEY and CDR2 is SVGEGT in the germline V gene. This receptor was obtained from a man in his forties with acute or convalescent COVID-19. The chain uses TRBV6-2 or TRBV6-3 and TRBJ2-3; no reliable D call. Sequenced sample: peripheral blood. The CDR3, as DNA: TGTGCCAGCAGTCCCCAGAAGGATACGCAGTATTTT. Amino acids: CASSPQKDTQYF.